This is a list of T cell receptor beta chains from one sample in a study of cytomegalovirus exposure and HLA in healthy donors. Here immunoSEQ multiplex PCR was the method, and the copy in TCRdb shows in-frame clones only, minus some. The profile covers around 110,000 clones, with about two thirds appearing a single time and roughly 3% taken by the ten largest. Sequencing input: PBMCs. These TCRs come from a female donor in good health and CMV-seronegative. CDR3s include the opening cysteine and the closing phenylalanine or tryptophan. A row's size may be missing; if present it is once, few, many or a size class.

clone size,V gene,J gene,CDR3 protein
once,TRBV27,TRBJ2-7,CASSSGQSYEQYF
-,TRBV19,TRBJ2-7,CASSPTGGAGEQYF
-,TRBV5-4,TRBJ2-7,CASSRLAGEQYF
few,TRBV19,TRBJ1-2,CASSIGSTGTYGYTF
-,TRBV18,TRBJ1-3,CASSRAGEPSGNTIYF
once,TRBV6-4,TRBJ2-3,CASSALAGAPGDTQYF
once,TRBV29-1,TRBJ2-7,CSALALQGALYEQYF
-,TRBV28,TRBJ1-2,CASVTGTVHYGYTF
once,TRBV7-9,TRBJ2-5,CASSPGGQTQYF
-,TRBV5-1,TRBJ2-2,CASSLGDRMNTGELFF
-,TRBV4-3,-,CASSQGGDRVHEQYF
few,TRBV27,TRBJ2-7,CASSPRQGLAYEQYF
-,TRBV30,-,CAWSVNGRWGEQYF
-,TRBV7-9,TRBJ1-4,CASSLGGEKLFF
-,TRBV2,TRBJ2-2,CASSMDRGGTGELFF
-,TRBV16,TRBJ2-2,CASSQGRRAGELFF
-,TRBV11-2,TRBJ2-3,CASSPVRGEGPTDTQYF
-,TRBV13,TRBJ2-3,CASSFEGGVTDTQYF
few,TRBV5-1,TRBJ1-2,CASSLAGVDGYTF
-,TRBV30,TRBJ2-2,CAWDYRETGELFF
few,TRBV13,TRBJ2-1,CASSLGRGGLNEQFF
-,TRBV5-1,TRBJ2-5,CASSPWTSGSLETQYF